Shown below are 10 T cell receptor beta chains from a single sample sequenced in a study of control samples from healthy donors and cancer patients (TCRdb year 2020). Libraries were prepared through the immunoSEQ multiplex PCR assay. The immuneACCESS repertoire file appears here via TCRdb, limited to in-frame rearrangements. These files lack a portion of the clones; in checked studies, under half of the deficit traces to unresolved V genes, and the cause of the others is not known. The sample table holds approximately 100,000 clones, of which under 90% were seen once. Jointly, the top ten make up less than 2.5% of the sample. Source material: blood. All receptors come from a woman aged 40 to 50 in good health.

Written as DNA, the CDR3 is TGTGCCACCAGCAGAGATGGCCGCGGGACAGGGTACGGCTACACCTTC. Encoded protein: CATSRDGRGTGYGYTF. The rearrangement joins TRBV15 to TRBJ1-2; 9 nucleotides agree with TRBD1. The CDR3 spans 16 residues. Looked up from germline, CDR1 is LNHNV and CDR2 is YYDKDF (reference sequence). V was pared by 0 bases and J by 8 bases, with 10 bases of the junction left unmatched.

This chain links TRBV19 with TRBJ2-5; 9 bases agree with TRBD1. The trim removed 5 bases at V and 6 bases at J, leaving 1 base unmatched. Germline V gene data show CDR1 as LNHDA and CDR2 as SQIVND (reference sequence). The CDR3 runs 12 residues. CDR3 nucleotides: TGTGCCAGTAGTGGACAGGGGAAGACCCAGTACTTC. It codes for CASSGQGKTQYF.

The chain links TRBV5-1 to TRBJ2-1, with 11 bases that match TRBD2. Trimming removed 1 base from V and 3 bases from J; junction bases left unmatched: 6. CDR3 length equals 17 residues. Germline assignment: CDR1 SGHRS and CDR2 YFSETQ. The DNA of the CDR3 is TGCGCCAGCAGCTTGCTAGCGGGGGGAAAGAGCTACAATGAGCAGTTCTTC. This codes for CASSLLAGGKSYNEQFF.

The chain joins TRBV6-1 to TRBJ2-1; D not certain. Trimming stripped 1 base from V and 5 bases from J, with 15 bases between. The CDR3 covers 16 residues. The germline V gene has CDR1 MNHNS and CDR2 SASEGT. The CDR3: CASSEGSFTANNEQFF. CDR3 coding DNA: TGTGCCAGCAGTGAAGGGTCATTCACAGCTAACAATGAGCAGTTCTTC.

This chain links TRBV3-1 (or the pseudogene TRBV3-2) with TRBJ2-3; 11 bases fit TRBD2. The CDR3 consists of 20 residues. The germline V gene encodes CDR1 LGHDT and CDR2 YNNKEL (reference sequence). J gave up 0 bases and V 2 bases, and 13 bases lay outside the gene matches. The CDR3 here is CASSQIFSTSGGPSTDTQYF. In DNA form, the CDR3 reads TGTGCCAGCAGCCAAATATTCTCTACTAGCGGGGGCCCTAGCACAGATACGCAGTATTTT.

J is TRBJ1-2 and V is TRBV18, with D unresolved. Germline V gene data show CDR1 as KGHSH and CDR2 as LQKENI. Trimming left V 1 base short and J 4 bases short, with 10 bases between. The CDR3 loop spans 14 amino acids. In DNA form, the CDR3 reads TGTGCCAGCTCACCACTCGAGTCCACCTATGGCTACACCTTC. The encoded protein is CASSPLESTYGYTF.

This chain links TRBV19 with TRBJ2-2; 7 bases align to TRBD1. The germline V gene has CDR1 LNHDA and CDR2 SQIVND (reference sequence). The CDR3 spans 18 residues. Trimming at V came to 0 bases and at J to 5 bases, leaving 12 bases not matched to a gene. CDR3 DNA sequence: TGTGCCAGTAGTATAGACCCCGGGACAGCGAGACCTACCGGGGAGCTGTTTTTT. This encodes CASSIDPGTARPTGELFF.

The V and J genes are TRBV6-2 or TRBV6-3 and TRBJ1-2; a possible D gene is TRBD1 (5 bases). V lost 2 bases to trimming and J lost 4 bases, with 14 bases between them. This CDR3 has 15 amino acids. Germline CDR1 is MNHEY and CDR2 is SVGEGT. The CDR3 region has the DNA TGTGCCAGCAGTTACCCGGCCGGGGCCGGCTATGGCTACACCTTC. Translation: CASSYPAGAGYGYTF.

V is TRBV5-1 and J is TRBJ2-1, with 11 bases lining up with TRBD2. The CDR3 totals 15 residues. V gave up 6 bases and J gave up 4 bases; unmatched junction bases: 6. The V gene's germline CDR1 is SGHRS and CDR2 YFSETQ. The CDR3 DNA is TGCGCCAGCACGCTGGGACTAGCGGATTACAATGAGCAGTTCTTC. Its translation: CASTLGLADYNEQFF.

This clone came up a few times. The rearrangement uses TRBV5-8 and TRBJ2-4, with D hard to call. The V gene lost 0 bases and the J gene lost 7 bases, with 8 bases spanning the gap. Germline V lookup: CDR1 SGHTS, CDR2 YDEGEE. The CDR3 consists of 13 residues. For the CDR3, the DNA is TGTGCCAGCAGCTTGGCCACAGTGAACATTCAGTACTTC. As protein: CASSLATVNIQYF.